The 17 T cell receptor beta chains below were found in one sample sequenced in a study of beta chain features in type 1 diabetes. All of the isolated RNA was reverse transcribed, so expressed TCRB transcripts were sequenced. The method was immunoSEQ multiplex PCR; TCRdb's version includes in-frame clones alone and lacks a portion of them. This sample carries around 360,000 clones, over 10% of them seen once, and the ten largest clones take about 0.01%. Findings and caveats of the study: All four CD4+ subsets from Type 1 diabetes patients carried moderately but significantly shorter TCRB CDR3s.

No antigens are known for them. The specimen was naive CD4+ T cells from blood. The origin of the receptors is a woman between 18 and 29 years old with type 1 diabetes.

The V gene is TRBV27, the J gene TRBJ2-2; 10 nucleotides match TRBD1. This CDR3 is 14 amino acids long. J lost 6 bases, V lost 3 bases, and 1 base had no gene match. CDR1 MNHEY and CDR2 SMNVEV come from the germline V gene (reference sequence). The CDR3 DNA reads TGTGCCAGCAGTTTGACAGGGGGCGCCGGGGAGCTGTTTTTT. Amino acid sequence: CASSLTGGAGELFF.

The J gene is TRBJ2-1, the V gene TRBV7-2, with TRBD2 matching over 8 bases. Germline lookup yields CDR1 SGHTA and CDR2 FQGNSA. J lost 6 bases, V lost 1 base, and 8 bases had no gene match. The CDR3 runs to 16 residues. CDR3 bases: TGTGCCAGCAGCTTAGGGGCTAGCCGGGGGGGCAATGAGCAGTTCTTC. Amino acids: CASSLGASRGGNEQFF. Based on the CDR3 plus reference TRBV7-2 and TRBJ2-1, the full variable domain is GAGVSQSPSNKVTEKGKDVELRCDPISGHTALYWYRQSLGQGLEFLIYFQGNSAPDKSGLPSDRFSAERTGGSVSTLTIQRTQQEDSAVYLCASSLGASRGGNEQFFGPGTRLTVL.

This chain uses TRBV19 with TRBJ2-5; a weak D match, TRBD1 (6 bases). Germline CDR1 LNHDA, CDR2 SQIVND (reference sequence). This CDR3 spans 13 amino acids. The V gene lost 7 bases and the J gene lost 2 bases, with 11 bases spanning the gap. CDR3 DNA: TGTGCCAGTAAGCCTCAGGGGCAAGAGACCCAGTACTTC. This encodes CASKPQGQETQYF.

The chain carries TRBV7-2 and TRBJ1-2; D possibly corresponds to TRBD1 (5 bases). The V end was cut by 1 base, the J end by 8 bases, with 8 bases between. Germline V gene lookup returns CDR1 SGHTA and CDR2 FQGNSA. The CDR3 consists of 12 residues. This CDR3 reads CASSLDGGGYTF. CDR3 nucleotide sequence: TGTGCCAGCAGCTTAGACGGGGGAGGCTACACCTTC.

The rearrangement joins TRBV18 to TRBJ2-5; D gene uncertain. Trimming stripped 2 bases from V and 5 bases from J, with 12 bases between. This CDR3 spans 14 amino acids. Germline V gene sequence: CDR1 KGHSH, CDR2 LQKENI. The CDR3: CASSPSSVRETQYF. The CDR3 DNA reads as TGTGCCAGCTCACCATCTTCGGTCCGGGAGACCCAGTACTTC.

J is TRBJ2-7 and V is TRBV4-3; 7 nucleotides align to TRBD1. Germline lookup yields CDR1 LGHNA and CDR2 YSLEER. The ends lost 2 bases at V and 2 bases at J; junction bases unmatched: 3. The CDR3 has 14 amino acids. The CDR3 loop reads CASSQYRGPYEQYF. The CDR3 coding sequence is TGCGCCAGCAGCCAATACAGGGGACCCTACGAGCAGTACTTC.

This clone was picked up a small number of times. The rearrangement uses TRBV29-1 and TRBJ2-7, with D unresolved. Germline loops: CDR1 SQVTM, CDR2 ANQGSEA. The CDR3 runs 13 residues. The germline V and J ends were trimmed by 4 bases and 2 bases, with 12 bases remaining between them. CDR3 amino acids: CSVAPRLAYEQYF. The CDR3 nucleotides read TGCAGCGTTGCGCCCCGATTAGCCTACGAGCAGTACTTC.

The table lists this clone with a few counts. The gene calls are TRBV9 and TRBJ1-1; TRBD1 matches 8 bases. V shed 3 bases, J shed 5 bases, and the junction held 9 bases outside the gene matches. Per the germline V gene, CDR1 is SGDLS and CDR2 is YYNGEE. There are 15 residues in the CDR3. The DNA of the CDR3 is TGTGCCAGCAGCGGAGGGACAGGAACAAGGACTGAAGCTTTCTTT. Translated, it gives CASSGGTGTRTEAFF.

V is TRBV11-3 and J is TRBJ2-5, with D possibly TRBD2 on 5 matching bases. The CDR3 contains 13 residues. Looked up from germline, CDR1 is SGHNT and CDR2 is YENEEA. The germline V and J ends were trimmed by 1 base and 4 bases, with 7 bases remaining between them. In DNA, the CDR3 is TGTGCCAGCAGCTTAGGCGGAGGAGAGACCCAGTACTTC. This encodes CASSLGGGETQYF.

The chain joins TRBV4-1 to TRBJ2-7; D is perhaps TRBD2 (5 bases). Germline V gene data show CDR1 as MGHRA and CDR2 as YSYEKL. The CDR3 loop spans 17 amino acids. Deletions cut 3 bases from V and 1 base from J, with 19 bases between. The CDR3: CASSHPPLFGVSYEQYF. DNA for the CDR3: TGCGCCAGCAGCCACCCCCCCCTATTCGGGGTTTCCTACGAGCAGTACTTC.

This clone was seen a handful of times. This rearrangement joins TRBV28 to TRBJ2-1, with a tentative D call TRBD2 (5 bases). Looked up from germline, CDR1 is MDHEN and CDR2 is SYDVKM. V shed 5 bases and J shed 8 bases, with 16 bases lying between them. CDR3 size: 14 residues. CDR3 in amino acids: CASSPVRVGDEQFF. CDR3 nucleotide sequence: TGTGCCAGCAGTCCTGTGAGGGTTGGAGATGAGCAGTTCTTC.

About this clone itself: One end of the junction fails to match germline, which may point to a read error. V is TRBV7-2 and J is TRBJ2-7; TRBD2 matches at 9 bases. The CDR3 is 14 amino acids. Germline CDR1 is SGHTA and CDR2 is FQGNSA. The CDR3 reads CASRLAGVGYEQYF. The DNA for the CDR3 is TGTGCCAGCAGGTTAGCGGGAGTGGGCTACGAGCAGTACTTC.

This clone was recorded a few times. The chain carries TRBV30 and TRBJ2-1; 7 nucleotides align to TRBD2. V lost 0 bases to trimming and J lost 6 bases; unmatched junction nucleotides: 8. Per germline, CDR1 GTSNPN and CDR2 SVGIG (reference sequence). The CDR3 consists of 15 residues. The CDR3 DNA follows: TGTGCCTGGAGTGTGGCGGGAGTTATAAGCAATGAGCAGTTCTTC. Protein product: CAWSVAGVISNEQFF.

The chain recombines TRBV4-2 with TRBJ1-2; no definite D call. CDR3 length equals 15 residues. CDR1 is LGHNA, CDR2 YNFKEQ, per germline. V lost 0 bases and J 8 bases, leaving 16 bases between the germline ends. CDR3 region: CASSQDPEGGHGYTF. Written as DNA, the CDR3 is TGTGCCAGCAGCCAAGATCCGGAAGGAGGGCACGGCTACACCTTC.

In nucleotides, the CDR3 is TGTGCCAATTCTGACGGGTCATCCTACACAGATACGCAGTATTTT. Amino acids: CANSDGSSYTDTQYF. The chain carries TRBV2 and TRBJ2-3; D gene uncertain. The CDR3 runs 15 residues. V was cut by 10 bases and J by 2 bases, with 19 bases left in between. Germline loops: CDR1 SNHLY, CDR2 FYNNEI.

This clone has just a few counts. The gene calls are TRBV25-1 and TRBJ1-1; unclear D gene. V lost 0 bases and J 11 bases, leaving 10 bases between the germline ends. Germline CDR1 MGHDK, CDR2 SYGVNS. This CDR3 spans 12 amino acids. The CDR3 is CASSEYAGSAFF. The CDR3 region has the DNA TGTGCCAGCAGTGAATATGCCGGGTCCGCTTTCTTT.

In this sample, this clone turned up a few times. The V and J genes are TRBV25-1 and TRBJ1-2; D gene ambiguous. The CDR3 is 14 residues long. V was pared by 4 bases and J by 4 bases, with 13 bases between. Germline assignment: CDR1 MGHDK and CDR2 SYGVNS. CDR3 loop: CASSGGGGSYGYTF. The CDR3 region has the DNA TGTGCCAGCAGTGGAGGTGGAGGGTCCTATGGCTACACCTTC.